A single sample gave rise to the 29 T cell receptor beta chains below, sequenced in a study of T cell responses to AZD1222 COVID-19 vaccine. Method: immunoSEQ multiplex PCR; TCRdb's copy keeps in-frame clones and lacks some. There are 100,000 to 150,000 clones in the sample; 80% to 95% occur only once, and approximately 2% lies in the top ten. The material sequenced was peripheral blood, taken 28 days after the second AZD1222 dose. These receptor sequences come from an adult who received the AZD1222 COVID-19 vaccine.

This chain links TRBV30 with TRBJ2-3, with D maybe TRBD2 (5 bases). The CDR3 covers 14 residues. Between the trimmed V and J ends, which lost 4 bases and 4 bases, there was a span of 15 bases. Germline V gene data show CDR1 as GTSNPN and CDR2 as SVGIG (reference sequence). CDR3 nucleotide sequence: TGTGCCTGGACTCTAAACCCCGGGGCAGATACGCAGTATTTT. Translating it yields CAWTLNPGADTQYF.

The gene calls are TRBV4-1 and TRBJ1-2; tentatively, D is TRBD1 (5 bases). Per the germline V gene, CDR1 is MGHRA and CDR2 is YSYEKL. The germline V and J ends were trimmed by 2 bases and 2 bases, with 18 bases remaining between them. The CDR3 extends over 17 amino acids. The CDR3 reads CASSQLFRAPGNYGYTF. In DNA form, the CDR3 reads TGCGCCAGCAGCCAACTTTTCCGGGCCCCAGGGAACTATGGCTACACCTTC.

The chain is built from TRBV14 and TRBJ2-5; TRBD2 matches 14 bases. The CDR3 is 20 residues long. Losses at the gene ends were 2 bases for V and 2 bases for J; bases not matched to a gene: 13. In germline, CDR1 is SGHDN, CDR2 FVKESK. This chain's CDR3 is CASSQMGLAGVWGPQETQYF. Here the CDR3 DNA reads TGTGCCAGCAGCCAAATGGGACTAGCGGGAGTTTGGGGCCCACAAGAGACCCAGTACTTC.

The chain is built from TRBV18 and TRBJ1-1; the D gene is possibly TRBD1 (5 bases). Germline assignment: CDR1 KGHSH and CDR2 LQKENI. V lost 1 base and J 1 base, leaving 10 bases between the germline ends. The CDR3 runs 15 residues. The CDR3 sequence: CASSPRDGENTEAFF. CDR3 bases: TGTGCCAGCTCACCACGGGACGGGGAGAACACTGAAGCTTTCTTT.

The chain couples TRBV4-2 to TRBJ2-2; tentative D call: TRBD1 (5 bases). The V end was cut by 0 bases, the J end by 9 bases, with 11 bases between. The germline V gene has CDR1 LGHNA and CDR2 YNFKEQ. The CDR3 totals 14 residues. CDR3 coding DNA: TGTGCCAGCAGCCAAGAGCGACAGCCCCGGGAGCTGTTTTTT. It is translated as CASSQERQPRELFF.

V is TRBV5-8 and J is TRBJ1-5; no clear D gene. Germline assignment: CDR1 SGHTS and CDR2 YDEGEE. This CDR3 comprises 18 residues. V was clipped by 0 bases and J by 0 bases, with 16 bases between them. The CDR3 reads CASSLAGSSGYSNQPQHF. The CDR3 nucleotides read TGTGCCAGCAGCTTGGCCGGTTCCTCGGGATATAGCAATCAGCCCCAGCATTTT.

The gene calls are TRBV20-1 and TRBJ1-1; a possible D gene is TRBD1 (5 bases). Between the trimmed V and J ends, which lost 3 bases and 4 bases, there was a span of 15 bases. Germline CDR1 and CDR2: DFQATT and SNEGSKA (reference sequence). The CDR3 loop spans 14 amino acids. CDR3: CSASQGGGLTEAFF. Written as DNA, the CDR3 is TGCAGTGCTAGTCAAGGCGGGGGACTCACTGAAGCTTTCTTT.

This clone showed up just once. The CDR3 is CASSSPRTGGSYTF. DNA for the CDR3: TGTGCCAGCAGCTCCCCCAGGACAGGGGGTAGCTACACCTTC. This chain joins TRBV5-4 and TRBJ1-2; TRBD1 matches 10 bases. This CDR3 comprises 14 residues. The V gene's germline CDR1 is SGHNT and CDR2 YYREEE (reference sequence). V lost 3 bases and J lost 9; bases outside the gene matches: 8.

J is TRBJ1-5 and V is TRBV6-1; a weak D match, TRBD1 (6 bases). The CDR3 length is 15 residues. Trimming took off 2 bases at V and 2 bases at J, with 10 bases between the two ends. Germline CDR1 MNHNS, CDR2 SASEGT. The CDR3 nucleotides are TGTGCCAGCAGTGAAAGGGGGGCCGGCAATCAGCCCCAGCATTTT. Residues: CASSERGAGNQPQHF.

The V call is TRBV27, the J call TRBJ1-6; D remains ambiguous. Deletions cut 3 bases from V and 8 bases from J, with 11 bases between. Germline V CDR1 and CDR2: MNHEY, SMNVEV (reference sequence). The CDR3 is made up of 14 amino acids. This CDR3 is CASSFRAGDSPLHF. The CDR3 DNA reads as TGTGCCAGCAGTTTCCGAGCCGGGGATTCACCCCTCCACTTT.

The chain is built from TRBV28 and TRBJ1-5; no clear D. Trimming pared 5 bases from V and 5 bases from J, leaving 22 bases between. Germline CDR1 MDHEN, CDR2 SYDVKM. This CDR3 has 17 amino acids. This CDR3 is CASSLPLGRTLYQPQHF. CDR3 sequence (DNA): TGTGCCAGCAGTCTCCCACTGGGCCGCACCCTTTATCAGCCCCAGCATTTT.

This clone was counted a single time. The sample holds other DNA sequences that translate to the same CDR3. This chain uses TRBV12-3 or TRBV12-4 with TRBJ1-5; D is uncertain. V was clipped by 0 bases and J by 4 bases, with 4 bases between them. The CDR3 length is 13 residues. The CDR3 is CASSLAENQPQHF. The DNA of the CDR3 is TGTGCCAGCAGTTTAGCAGAAAATCAGCCCCAGCATTTT.

The V call is TRBV6-5, the J call TRBJ2-7; 12 nucleotides line up with TRBD2. CDR3 size: 16 residues. Germline V gene lookup returns CDR1 MNHEY and CDR2 SVGAGI. Trimming cost V 4 bases and J 3 bases; bases outside gene matches: 7. The CDR3 DNA follows: TGTGCCAGCAGTTGGGGACGACTAGCGGGGGTCTACGAGCAGTACTTC. Translation: CASSWGRLAGVYEQYF.

The gene calls are TRBV6-5 and TRBJ1-5, with 7 nucleotides matching TRBD1. The V segment lost 8 bases and the J segment 0 bases; nucleotides outside the gene matches: 7. Looked up from germline, CDR1 is MNHEY and CDR2 is SVGAGI. The CDR3 has 15 amino acids. In DNA form, the CDR3 reads TGTGCCAGCCGGGAGACAGGGAGTAGCAATCAGCCCCAGCATTTT. It is translated as CASRETGSSNQPQHF.

The chain is built from TRBV28 and TRBJ2-3; 7 bases line up with TRBD1. CDR3 length equals 14 residues. V dropped 6 bases and J dropped 0; count of bases not matched to a gene: 3. Germline loops: CDR1 MDHEN, CDR2 SYDVKM. The CDR3 DNA follows: TGTGCCAGCAGGGAGACAGGGAGCACAGATACGCAGTATTTT. This translates into CASRETGSTDTQYF.

The J gene is TRBJ1-1, the V gene TRBV5-5; TRBD1 agrees at 12 bases. V shed 4 bases, J shed 5 bases, and the junction held 9 bases outside the gene matches. In germline, CDR1 is SGHKS, CDR2 YYEKEE (reference sequence). The CDR3 has 16 amino acids. The CDR3 reads CASSEGDRGPLTEAFF. DNA for the CDR3: TGTGCCAGCAGCGAGGGGGACAGGGGGCCTCTTACTGAAGCTTTCTTT.

This chain connects TRBV19 to TRBJ2-2, with D possibly being TRBD1 (5 bases). Germline CDR1 LNHDA, CDR2 SQIVND (reference sequence). The CDR3 covers 14 residues. V shed 4 bases and J shed 4 bases, with 10 bases lying between them. CDR3 sequence: CASSRTGATGELFF. Written as DNA, the CDR3 is TGTGCCAGTAGTAGAACAGGAGCCACCGGGGAGCTGTTTTTT.

The chain combines TRBV19 with TRBJ2-2; tentatively, D is TRBD1 or TRBD2 (5 bases each). This CDR3 has 17 amino acids. The V gene lost 1 base and the J gene lost 1 base, with 13 bases spanning the gap. Germline CDR1 is LNHDA and CDR2 is SQIVND (reference sequence). The CDR3 reads CASSIGRGPWNTGELFF. CDR3 in DNA: TGTGCCAGTAGTATAGGCCGGGGCCCCTGGAACACCGGGGAGCTGTTTTTT.

The chain employs TRBV19 and TRBJ1-4, with D possibly matching TRBD1 (5 bases). The ends were cut back, 0 bases at V and 8 bases at J, with 10 bases in the middle. The length of the CDR3 is 14 residues. Germline CDR1 reads LNHDA; CDR2 reads SQIVND (reference sequence). The CDR3 loop reads CASSIDGRVEKLFF. The CDR3 DNA is TGTGCCAGTAGTATAGACGGCAGGGTCGAAAAACTGTTTTTT. Together with reference TRBV19 and TRBJ1-4, the CDR3 gives the full variable domain: DGGITQSPKYLFRKEGQNVTLSCEQNLNHDAMYWYRQDPGQGLRLIYYSQIVNDFQKGDIAEGYSVSREKKESFPLTVTSAQKNPTAFYLCASSIDGRVEKLFFGSGTQLSVL.

On this clone: The junction and the germline gene differ at one end; a read error may be behind it. This sample includes further DNA sequences coding for the same CDR3. The chain recombines TRBV9 with TRBJ2-2; TRBD2 agrees at 10 bases. Looked up from germline, CDR1 is SGDLS and CDR2 is YYNGEE. CDR3 length equals 19 residues. This CDR3 is CASSVSSGLAGAKGGELFF. The CDR3 nucleotides read TGTGCTAGCAGCGTATCGTCCGGCCTAGCGGGAGCCAAGGGCGGGGAGCTGTTTTTT.

The chain has TRBV14 and TRBJ1-1; D gene uncertain. CDR1 is SGHDN, CDR2 FVKESK, per germline. This CDR3 region has 13 residues. The germline V and J ends were trimmed by 5 bases and 1 base, with 8 bases remaining between them. CDR3 in amino acids: CASSRGPNTEAFF. The CDR3 region has the DNA TGTGCCAGCAGCAGAGGACCGAACACTGAAGCTTTCTTT. The full variable domain, rest sourced from reference TRBV14 and TRBJ1-1, is EAGVTQFPSHSVIEKGQTVTLRCDPISGHDNLYWYRRVMGKEIKFLLHFVKESKQDESGMPNNRFLAERTGGTYSTLKVQPAELEDSGVYFCASSRGPNTEAFFGQGTRLTVV.

J is TRBJ1-1 and V is TRBV15, with D perhaps TRBD1 (6 bases). This CDR3 is built from 15 residues. Germline V lookup: CDR1 LNHNV, CDR2 YYDKDF (reference sequence). V was clipped by 3 bases and J by 0 bases, with 11 bases between them. The CDR3 nucleotides are TGTGCCACCAGCAGGGGGGGGACAATGAACACTGAAGCTTTCTTT. Translation: CATSRGGTMNTEAFF.

The chain links TRBV7-8 to TRBJ2-5; D unresolved. In germline, CDR1 is SGHVS, CDR2 FQNEAQ. Trimming stripped 1 base from V and 1 base from J, with 13 bases between. The CDR3 runs to 16 residues. DNA of the CDR3: TGTGCCAGCAGCTTAGAAGTGGTCTACCTCCAAGAGACCCAGTACTTC. This translates into CASSLEVVYLQETQYF.

The chain has TRBV12-3 or TRBV12-4 and TRBJ2-2, with unresolved D. V shed 6 bases and J shed 7 bases, with 9 bases lying between them. The length of the CDR3 is 12 residues. The CDR3 region is CASSHQYGELFF. For the CDR3, the DNA is TGTGCCAGCAGCCACCAGTACGGGGAGCTGTTTTTT.

This rearrangement joins TRBV5-4 to TRBJ1-4; D remains ambiguous. Trimming took off 0 bases at V and 1 base at J, with 10 bases between the two ends. CDR3 length: 16 amino acids. Per the germline V gene, CDR1 is SGHNT and CDR2 is YYREEE (reference sequence). CDR3 amino acids: CASSLDPDGTNEKLFF. CDR3 nucleotide sequence: TGTGCCAGCAGCTTGGACCCGGACGGAACTAATGAAAAACTGTTTTTT.

The J gene is TRBJ2-3, the V gene TRBV7-8; TRBD2 agrees at 8 bases. J lost 5 bases, V lost 6 bases, and 10 bases had no gene match. This CDR3 has 15 amino acids. Germline CDR1 is SGHVS and CDR2 is FQNEAQ. The CDR3 DNA sequence: TGTGCCAGCAGTACTAGCGGTCCGAGGGGAGATACGCAGTATTTT. Translated: CASSTSGPRGDTQYF. The variable domain in full, completed from reference TRBV7-8 and TRBJ2-3, reads GAGVSQSPRYKVAKRGQDVALRCDPISGHVSLFWYQQALGQGPEFLTYFQNEAQLDKSGLPSDRFFAERPEGSVSTLKIQRTQQEDSAVYLCASSTSGPRGDTQYFGPGTRLTVL.

The V gene is TRBV9, the J gene TRBJ2-1, with D perhaps matching TRBD1 (5 bases). Germline loops: CDR1 SGDLS, CDR2 YYNGEE. Trimming shortened V by 3 bases and J by 7 bases, and 11 bases separated the two germline ends. The CDR3 sequence is 13 residues long. The CDR3 DNA sequence: TGTGCCAGCAGCGGACAGAAAACGAATGAGCAGTTCTTC. Protein: CASSGQKTNEQFF.

For the CDR3, the DNA is TGTGCCAGCAGACTCGGACTGTTCTATAATTCACCCCTCCACTTT. Translating gives CASRLGLFYNSPLHF. The genes are TRBV3-1 (or the pseudogene TRBV3-2) and TRBJ1-6; no reliable D call. V lost 6 bases to trimming and J lost 3 bases, with 12 bases between them. Germline CDR1 reads LGHDT; CDR2 reads YNNKEL (reference sequence). CDR3 length: 15 residues.

The chain is built from TRBV7-2 and TRBJ2-1; the match to TRBD2 covers 10 bases. This CDR3 has 15 amino acids. The V and J ends lost 5 bases and 10 bases, in that order; junction bases with no gene match: 11. Germline V gene sequence: CDR1 SGHTA, CDR2 FQGNSA. CDR3 DNA: TGTGCCAGCAGCCCTACTAGCGGGGCTAGGGGGGAGCAGTTCTTC. This encodes CASSPTSGARGEQFF.